The 18 T cell receptor beta chains presented below share a single source sample, sequenced in a study of T-cell memory formation after mild COVID-19 (dated by TCRdb to the early 2020s). Preparation of the library involved 5' RACE. Sequencing was performed on an Illumina NovaSeq 6000. The raw public reads went through TCRdb reprocessing: fastp at Q25, MiXCR clone calling, in-frame beta chains kept. Rows with a matching CDR3 protein are joined into one entry that keeps the most common DNA and genes. The sample records some 450,000 distinct CDR3 sequences, 15% to 20% of which are singletons. The top ten constitute about 22% of the sample. Sequencing was done on a sample of PBMCs or a T cell subset sorted from them (not recorded which). The receptors originated from a man younger than 35 who had mild COVID-19 (a few samples of this study predate the infection). The sample titles of this study are shuffled in the database, so cell type and time point are left out; the donor was told from shared clones.

The table lists this clonotype with many counts. This chain connects TRBV7-7 to TRBJ2-5, with D hard to call. Germline V gives CDR1 SSHAT, CDR2 FNYEAQ (reference sequence). This CDR3 has 13 residues. V was clipped by 5 bases and J by 0 bases, with 7 bases between them. CDR3 bases: TGTGCCAGCAGCCCCGAGTACCAAGAGACCCAGTACTTC. Residues: CASSPEYQETQYF.

This rearrangement joins TRBV6-5 to TRBJ2-5; D not resolved. The germline V gene encodes CDR1 MNHEY and CDR2 SVGAGI. V dropped 8 bases and J dropped 5 bases, with 21 bases sitting between them. There are 15 residues in the CDR3. This CDR3 is CASGPVLGIVETQYF. In nucleotides, the CDR3 is TGTGCCAGCGGTCCAGTATTGGGGATAGTGGAGACCCAGTACTTC.

J is TRBJ2-3 and V is TRBV5-1, with D possibly matching TRBD1 (6 bases). There are 13 residues in the CDR3. Germline V gives CDR1 SGHRS, CDR2 YFSETQ. The V gene lost 3 bases and the J gene lost 4 bases, with 9 bases spanning the gap. The CDR3 DNA is TGCGCCAGCAGCTCATACAGGGCAGATACGCAGTATTTT. This translates into CASSSYRADTQYF. Variable domain in full (rest from reference TRBV5-1 and TRBJ2-3): KAGVTQTPRYLIKTRGQQVTLSCSPISGHRSVSWYQQTPGQGLQFLFEYFSETQRNKGNFPGRFSGRQFSNSRSEMNVSTLELGDSALYLCASSSYRADTQYFGPGTRLTVL.

This clonotype was seen only a few times. The chain couples TRBV10-3 to TRBJ2-3; D gene ambiguous. CDR3 length: 16 residues. V shed 7 bases and J shed 0 bases, with 17 bases lying between them. Germline V gives CDR1 ENHRY, CDR2 SYGVKD. The CDR3 protein is CAINHAGEISTDTQYF. In nucleotides, the CDR3 is TGTGCCATCAACCACGCCGGAGAGATTAGCACAGATACGCAGTATTTT.

The chain recombines TRBV4-2 with TRBJ1-5; D might be TRBD1 (6 bases). Germline assignment: CDR1 LGHNA and CDR2 YNFKEQ. V gave up 4 bases and J gave up 10 bases, with 20 bases separating them. CDR3 length: 15 residues. The CDR3 bases are TGTGCCAGCAGCCGAACTACCAGGGGCAGTCATCCCCAGCATTTT. Protein: CASSRTTRGSHPQHF.

This clonotype came up a few times. The rearrangement uses TRBV28 and TRBJ2-7; perhaps D is TRBD1 or TRBD2 (5 bases each). The CDR3 sequence is 15 residues long. The germline V and J ends were trimmed by 5 bases and 9 bases, with 23 bases remaining between them. Germline CDR1 reads MDHEN; CDR2 reads SYDVKM. This chain's CDR3 is CASSTMGDGQKRQYV. In DNA, the CDR3 is TGTGCCAGCAGTACCATGGGGGACGGACAAAAGCGGCAGTACGTC.

In this sample, this clonotype turned up a few times. This CDR3 reads CASSLYPGTSGSPLHF. The CDR3 bases are TGCGCCAGCAGCCTCTATCCCGGGACATCCGGTTCACCCCTCCACTTT. The chain has TRBV5-1 and TRBJ1-6, with D possibly being TRBD1 (6 bases). CDR1 and CDR2 from the germline V gene are SGHRS and YFSETQ. The germline V and J ends were trimmed by 4 bases and 9 bases, with 20 bases remaining between them. The CDR3 is 16 residues long.

There are a few counts of this clonotype. V usage is TRBV9 and J usage is TRBJ2-7; D gene unclear. Germline CDR1 reads SGDLS; CDR2 reads YYNGEE. Between the trimmed V and J ends, which lost 0 bases and 3 bases, there was a span of 16 bases. This CDR3 is built from 16 residues. The CDR3 DNA reads TGTGCCAGCAGCGTAGAGGGCAGAGCAGAGTACTACGAGCAGTACTTC. Translation: CASSVEGRAEYYEQYF.

The J gene is TRBJ2-7, the V gene TRBV9; TRBD1 is a possible D gene (6 bases). The germline gives CDR1 SGDLS, CDR2 YYNGEE. The V and J ends lost 3 bases and 5 bases respectively, with 9 bases between them. CDR3 length: 12 residues. The CDR3 protein is CASSAQGHEQYF. CDR3 nucleotide sequence: TGTGCCAGCAGCGCACAGGGTCACGAGCAGTACTTC.

This chain links TRBV11-2 with TRBJ1-5; the D is unclear. V was clipped by 8 bases and J by 9 bases, with 14 bases between them. The germline gives CDR1 SGHAT, CDR2 FQNNGV. The CDR3 is made up of 12 amino acids. CDR3 DNA sequence: TGTGCCAGCTGGGCGGCGGAGGGGCCCCAGCATTTT. Its protein is CASWAAEGPQHF.

CDR3 protein: CASAGQGTNTEAFF. CDR3 sequence (DNA): TGCGCCAGCGCCGGACAGGGAACGAACACTGAAGCTTTCTTT. This chain uses TRBV5-1 with TRBJ1-1, with 8 bases fitting TRBD1. CDR1 is SGHRS, CDR2 YFSETQ, per germline. This CDR3 is 14 amino acids long. V lost 7 bases, J lost 1 base, and 6 bases stayed unmatched.

In its sample, this clonotype was seen a few times. The chain is built from TRBV29-1 and TRBJ2-1, with TRBD2 matching over 12 bases. Germline assignment: CDR1 SQVTM and CDR2 ANQGSEA. Trimming cost V 1 base and J 3 bases; bases outside gene matches: 4. The CDR3 spans 16 residues. The CDR3 region has the DNA TGCAGCGTTGAAGGGGGACTAGCGGGTCTCTACAATGAGCAGTTCTTC. Amino acids: CSVEGGLAGLYNEQFF.

The V call is TRBV9, the J call TRBJ1-2; 10 bases agree with TRBD1. V gave up 3 bases and J gave up 4 bases; unmatched junction bases: 9. The germline V gene encodes CDR1 SGDLS and CDR2 YYNGEE. There are 16 residues in the CDR3. The CDR3 loop reads CASSEPRDRGIYGYTF. The CDR3 DNA reads TGTGCCAGCAGCGAACCTAGGGACAGGGGAATCTATGGCTACACCTTC.

This clonotype was seen only a few times. The V call is TRBV3-1, the J call TRBJ2-5; tentative D call: TRBD1 (5 bases). With 2 bases removed from V and 4 bases from J, the gap between germline ends came to 5 bases. The CDR3 is 12 residues long. The germline V gene has CDR1 LGHDT and CDR2 YNNKEL (reference sequence). CDR3 in DNA: TGTGCCAGCAGCCAAAGGGGAGAGACCCAGTACTTC. This sequence encodes CASSQRGETQYF.

This clonotype has more than one count but fewer than ten. This rearrangement joins TRBV6-2 or TRBV6-3 to TRBJ2-5; 14 nucleotides align to TRBD2. The CDR3 totals 16 residues. Unmatched junction bases numbered 4, after V lost 2 bases and J lost 5 bases. Germline V gives CDR1 MNHEY, CDR2 SVGEGT. This chain's CDR3 is CASSYGLAGGQETQYF. The CDR3 DNA reads as TGTGCCAGCAGTTACGGACTAGCGGGGGGCCAGGAGACCCAGTACTTC.

J is TRBJ1-1 and V is TRBV6-5; TRBD1 agrees at 9 bases. CDR1 and CDR2 from the germline V gene are MNHEY and SVGAGI. The CDR3 covers 17 residues. The V gene end was trimmed by 0 bases and the J gene end by 11 bases; junction bases not matched to a gene: 16. CDR3 DNA sequence: TGTGCCAGCAGTTACTCAGGGACAGGGACAGGCTTGGAGGGGGCTTTCTTT. Translation: CASSYSGTGTGLEGAFF.

This chain joins TRBV28 and TRBJ2-1, with 10 bases matching TRBD2. Trimming removed 5 bases from V and 0 bases from J; junction bases left unmatched: 4. The CDR3 length is 16 residues. Germline CDR1 reads MDHEN; CDR2 reads SYDVKM. CDR3 residues: CASSRSGGSSYNEQFF. CDR3 nucleotides: TGTGCCAGCAGTCGTAGCGGGGGGAGCTCCTACAATGAGCAGTTCTTC.

The chain carries TRBV28 and TRBJ2-1; D unresolved. The CDR3 covers 14 residues. The germline V gene has CDR1 MDHEN and CDR2 SYDVKM. Trimming shortened V by 3 bases and J by 3 bases, and 9 bases separated the two germline ends. The CDR3 spells CASSFGNFYNEQFF. The CDR3 nucleotides are TGTGCCAGCAGTTTTGGGAATTTCTACAATGAGCAGTTCTTC. Filled out from reference TRBV28 and TRBJ2-1, the complete variable domain reads DVKVTQSSRYLVKRTGEKVFLECVQDMDHENMFWYRQDPGLGLRLIYFSYDVKMKEKGDIPEGYSVSREKKERFSLILESASTNQTSMYLCASSFGNFYNEQFFGPGTRLTVL.